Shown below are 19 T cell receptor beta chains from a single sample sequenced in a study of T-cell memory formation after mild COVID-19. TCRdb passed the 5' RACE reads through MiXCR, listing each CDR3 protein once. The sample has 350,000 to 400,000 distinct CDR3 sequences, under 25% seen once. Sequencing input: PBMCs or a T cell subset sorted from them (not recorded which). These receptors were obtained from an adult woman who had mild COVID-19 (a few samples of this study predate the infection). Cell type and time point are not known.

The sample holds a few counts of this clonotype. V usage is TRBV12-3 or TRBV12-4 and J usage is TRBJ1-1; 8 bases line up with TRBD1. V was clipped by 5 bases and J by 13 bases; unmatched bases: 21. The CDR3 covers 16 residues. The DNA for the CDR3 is TGTGCCAGCAGTCCCCCCTCAGACAGGGGAGATGGAGGGGGTTTCTTT. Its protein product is CASSPPSDRGDGGGFF.

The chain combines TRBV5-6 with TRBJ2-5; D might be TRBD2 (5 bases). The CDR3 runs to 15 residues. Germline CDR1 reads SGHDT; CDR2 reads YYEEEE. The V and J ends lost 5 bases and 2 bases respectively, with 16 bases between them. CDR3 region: CASRAHGLMQETQYF. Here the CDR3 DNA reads TGTGCCAGCAGAGCGCATGGACTGATGCAAGAGACCCAGTACTTC.

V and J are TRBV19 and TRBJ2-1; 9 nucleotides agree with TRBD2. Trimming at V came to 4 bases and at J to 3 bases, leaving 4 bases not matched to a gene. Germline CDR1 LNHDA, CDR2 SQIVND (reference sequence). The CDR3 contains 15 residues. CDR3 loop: CASSTLAGIYNEQFF. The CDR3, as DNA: TGTGCCAGTAGTACCCTAGCGGGAATCTACAATGAGCAGTTCTTC.

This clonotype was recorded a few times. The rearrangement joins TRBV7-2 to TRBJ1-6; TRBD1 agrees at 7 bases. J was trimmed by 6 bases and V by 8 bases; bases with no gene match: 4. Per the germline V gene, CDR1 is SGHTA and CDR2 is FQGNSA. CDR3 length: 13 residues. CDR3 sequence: CASHRGINSPLHF. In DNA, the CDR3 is TGTGCCAGCCACAGGGGAATTAATTCACCCCTCCACTTT. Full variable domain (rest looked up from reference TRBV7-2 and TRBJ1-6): GAGVSQSPSNKVTEKGKDVELRCDPISGHTALYWYRQSLGQGLEFLIYFQGNSAPDKSGLPSDRFSAERTGGSVSTLTIQRTQQEDSAVYLCASHRGINSPLHFGNGTRLTVT.

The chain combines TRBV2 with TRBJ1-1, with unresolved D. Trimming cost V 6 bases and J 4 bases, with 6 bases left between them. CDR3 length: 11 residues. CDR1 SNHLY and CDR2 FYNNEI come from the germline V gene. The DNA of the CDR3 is TGTGCCAGCAGACCGTTCACTGAAGCTTTCTTT. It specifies CASRPFTEAFF.

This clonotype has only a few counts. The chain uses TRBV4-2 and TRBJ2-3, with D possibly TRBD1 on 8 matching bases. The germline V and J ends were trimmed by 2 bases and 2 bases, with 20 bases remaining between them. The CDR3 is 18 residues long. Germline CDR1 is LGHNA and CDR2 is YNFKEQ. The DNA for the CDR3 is TGTGCCAGCAGCCAACGTCCAGCGGGACAGGACATCACAGATACGCAGTATTTT. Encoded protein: CASSQRPAGQDITDTQYF.

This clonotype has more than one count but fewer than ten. CDR3 loop: CATSETGRSNQPQHF. DNA for the CDR3: TGTGCCACCAGTGAGACAGGGCGTAGCAATCAGCCCCAGCATTTT. The genes are TRBV24-1 and TRBJ1-5, with 7 bases that match TRBD1. Per the germline V gene, CDR1 is KGHDR and CDR2 is SFDVKD. V gave up 4 bases and J gave up 0 bases; unmatched junction bases: 2. This CDR3 comprises 15 residues.

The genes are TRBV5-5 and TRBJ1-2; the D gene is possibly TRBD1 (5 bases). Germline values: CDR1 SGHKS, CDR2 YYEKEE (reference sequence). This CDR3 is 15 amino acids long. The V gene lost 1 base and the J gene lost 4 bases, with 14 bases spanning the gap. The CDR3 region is CASSLSFDSFYGYTF. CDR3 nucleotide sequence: TGTGCCAGCAGCTTGTCCTTCGACAGCTTCTATGGCTACACCTTC.

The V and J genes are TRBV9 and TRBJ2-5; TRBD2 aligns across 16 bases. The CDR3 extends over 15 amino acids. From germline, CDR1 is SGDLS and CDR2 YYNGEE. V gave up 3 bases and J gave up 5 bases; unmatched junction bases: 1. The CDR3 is CASSEGLAGGETQYF. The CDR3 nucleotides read TGTGCCAGCAGCGAGGGACTAGCGGGAGGGGAGACCCAGTACTTC.

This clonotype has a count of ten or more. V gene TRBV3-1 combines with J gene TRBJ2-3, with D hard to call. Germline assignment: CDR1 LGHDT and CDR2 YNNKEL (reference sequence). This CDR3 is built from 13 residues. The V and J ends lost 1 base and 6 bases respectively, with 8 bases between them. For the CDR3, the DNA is TGTGCCAGCAGCCAAGGAGGCGCGGATACGCAGTATTTT. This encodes CASSQGGADTQYF.

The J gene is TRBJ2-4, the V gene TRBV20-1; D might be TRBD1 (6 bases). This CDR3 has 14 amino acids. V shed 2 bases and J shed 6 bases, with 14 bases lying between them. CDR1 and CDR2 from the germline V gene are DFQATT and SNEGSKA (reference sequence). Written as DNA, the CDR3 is TGCAGTGCTAGAATTTCGGACAGCTTAAACATTCAGTACTTC. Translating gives CSARISDSLNIQYF.

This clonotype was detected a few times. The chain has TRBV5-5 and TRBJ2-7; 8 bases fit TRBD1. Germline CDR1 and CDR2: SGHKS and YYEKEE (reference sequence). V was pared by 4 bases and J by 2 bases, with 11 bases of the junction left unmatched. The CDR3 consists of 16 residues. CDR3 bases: TGTGCCAGCAGCCGAAGCTCAGGGGGCAAAACCTACGAGCAGTACTTC. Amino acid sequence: CASSRSSGGKTYEQYF.

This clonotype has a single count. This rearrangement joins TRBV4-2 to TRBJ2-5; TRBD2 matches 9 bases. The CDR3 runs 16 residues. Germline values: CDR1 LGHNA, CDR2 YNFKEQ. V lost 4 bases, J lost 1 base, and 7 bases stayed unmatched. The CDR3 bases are TGTGCCAGCAGCCCGGCCCTGCGGGGGGGCCAAGAGACCCAGTACTTC. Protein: CASSPALRGGQETQYF.

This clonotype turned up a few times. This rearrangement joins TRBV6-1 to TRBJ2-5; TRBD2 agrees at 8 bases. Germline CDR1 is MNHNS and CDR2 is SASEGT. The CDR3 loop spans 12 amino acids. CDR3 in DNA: TGTTCTCAGAGCGGGGGTAAGGAGACCCAGTACTTC. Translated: CSQSGGKETQYF.

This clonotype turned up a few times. CDR3 bases: TGTGCCTGGAGTGTACCGCACGGGAGGGCGAGCACAGATACGCAGTATTTT. Amino acid sequence: CAWSVPHGRASTDTQYF. The V and J genes are TRBV30 and TRBJ2-3; 8 nucleotides agree with TRBD2. Trimming took 0 bases from V and 0 from J; bases not matched to a gene: 8. This CDR3 is built from 17 residues. The germline CDR1 and CDR2 sequences are GTSNPN and SVGIG (reference sequence).

CDR3 sequence (DNA): TGCGCCAGCAGCTCAGACAGGTTCTCCTACGAGCAGTACTTC. Protein: CASSSDRFSYEQYF. The V gene is TRBV5-1, the J gene TRBJ2-7; D may be TRBD1 (6 bases). The V end was cut by 3 bases, the J end by 0 bases, with 10 bases between. From germline, CDR1 is SGHRS and CDR2 YFSETQ. This CDR3 contains 14 residues.

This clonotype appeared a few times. The chain's CDR3 is CAITEQSGSDTQYF. In DNA form, the CDR3 reads TGTGCCATCACCGAGCAAAGCGGGAGTGATACGCAGTATTTT. The chain carries TRBV10-3 and TRBJ2-3, with 8 bases aligning to TRBD2. With 7 bases clipped from V and 6 bases from J, the junction kept 9 bases outside the gene matches. The V gene's germline CDR1 is ENHRY and CDR2 SYGVKD. The length of the CDR3 is 14 residues.

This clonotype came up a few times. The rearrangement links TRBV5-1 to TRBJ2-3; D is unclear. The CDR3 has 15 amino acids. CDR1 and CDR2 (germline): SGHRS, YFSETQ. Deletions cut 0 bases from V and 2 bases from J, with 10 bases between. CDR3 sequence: CASSLDLGFTDTQYF. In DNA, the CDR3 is TGCGCCAGCAGCTTGGATTTGGGATTCACAGATACGCAGTATTTT.

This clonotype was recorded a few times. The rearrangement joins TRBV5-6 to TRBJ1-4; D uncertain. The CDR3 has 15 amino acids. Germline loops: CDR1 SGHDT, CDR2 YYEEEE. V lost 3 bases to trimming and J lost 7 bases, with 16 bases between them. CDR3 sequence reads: CASSSHGVITEKLFF. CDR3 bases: TGTGCCAGCAGCTCCCACGGAGTTATTACTGAAAAACTGTTTTTT.